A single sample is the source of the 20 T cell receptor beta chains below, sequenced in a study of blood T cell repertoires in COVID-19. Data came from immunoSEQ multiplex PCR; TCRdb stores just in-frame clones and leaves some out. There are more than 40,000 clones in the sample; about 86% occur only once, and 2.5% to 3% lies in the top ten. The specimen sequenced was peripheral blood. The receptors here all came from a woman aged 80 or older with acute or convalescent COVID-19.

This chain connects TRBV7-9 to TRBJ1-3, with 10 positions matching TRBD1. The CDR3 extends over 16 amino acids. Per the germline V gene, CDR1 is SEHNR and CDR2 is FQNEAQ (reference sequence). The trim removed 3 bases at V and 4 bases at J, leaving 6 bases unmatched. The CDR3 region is CASSFRDRGNGNTIYF. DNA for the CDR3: TGTGCCAGCAGCTTCAGGGACAGGGGAAACGGAAACACCATATATTTT.

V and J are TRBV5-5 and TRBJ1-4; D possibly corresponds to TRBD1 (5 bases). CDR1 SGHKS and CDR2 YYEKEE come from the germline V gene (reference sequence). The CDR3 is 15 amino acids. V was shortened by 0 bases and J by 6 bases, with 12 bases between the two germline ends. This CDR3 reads CASSLDWGRDEKLFF. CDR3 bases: TGTGCCAGCAGCTTGGACTGGGGCCGAGATGAAAAACTGTTTTTT.

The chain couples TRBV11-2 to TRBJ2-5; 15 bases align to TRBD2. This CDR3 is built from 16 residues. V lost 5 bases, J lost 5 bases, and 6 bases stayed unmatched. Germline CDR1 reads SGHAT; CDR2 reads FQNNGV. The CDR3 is CASSPGLAGGSETQYF. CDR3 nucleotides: TGTGCCAGCAGCCCAGGACTAGCGGGGGGGTCGGAGACCCAGTACTTC.

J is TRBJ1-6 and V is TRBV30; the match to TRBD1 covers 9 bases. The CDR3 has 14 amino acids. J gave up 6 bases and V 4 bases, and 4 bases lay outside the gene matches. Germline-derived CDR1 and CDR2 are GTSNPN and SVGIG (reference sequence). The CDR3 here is CAWTADRGNSPLHF. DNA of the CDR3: TGTGCCTGGACTGCGGACAGGGGTAATTCACCCCTCCACTTT.

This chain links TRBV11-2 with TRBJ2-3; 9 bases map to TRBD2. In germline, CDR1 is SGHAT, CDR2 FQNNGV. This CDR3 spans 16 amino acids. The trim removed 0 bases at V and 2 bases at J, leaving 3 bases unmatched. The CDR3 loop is CASSLEGGGATDTQYF. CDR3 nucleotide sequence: TGTGCCAGCAGCTTAGAGGGCGGGGGGGCCACAGATACGCAGTATTTT.

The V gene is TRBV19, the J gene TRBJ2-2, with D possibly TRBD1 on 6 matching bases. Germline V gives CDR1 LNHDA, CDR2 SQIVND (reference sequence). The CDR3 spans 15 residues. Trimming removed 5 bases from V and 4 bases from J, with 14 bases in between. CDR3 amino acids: CASSGGVGFTGELFF. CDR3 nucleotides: TGTGCCAGTAGTGGGGGCGTAGGCTTCACCGGGGAGCTGTTTTTT.

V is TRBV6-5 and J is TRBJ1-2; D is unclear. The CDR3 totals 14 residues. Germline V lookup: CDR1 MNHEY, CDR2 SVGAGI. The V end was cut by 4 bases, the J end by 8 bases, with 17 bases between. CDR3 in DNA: TGTGCCAGCAGTTGGGGATCGGGAGATGGCGGCTACACCTTC. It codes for CASSWGSGDGGYTF.

CDR3 loop: CASSLVNTGYTEAFF. CDR3 in DNA: TGTGCCAGCAGCTTGGTGAATACAGGGTACACTGAAGCTTTCTTT. The gene calls are TRBV7-9 and TRBJ1-1; TRBD1 might be the D (6 bases). The CDR3 loop spans 15 amino acids. Germline V gives CDR1 SEHNR, CDR2 FQNEAQ (reference sequence). V was pared by 3 bases and J by 3 bases, with 14 bases between.

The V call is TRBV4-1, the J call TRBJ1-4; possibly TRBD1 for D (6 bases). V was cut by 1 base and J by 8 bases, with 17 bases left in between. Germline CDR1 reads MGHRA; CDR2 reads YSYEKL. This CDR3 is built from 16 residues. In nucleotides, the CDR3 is TGCGCCAGCAGCCAAGTGGATGCAGGGGCACAGGAAAAACTGTTTTTT. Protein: CASSQVDAGAQEKLFF.

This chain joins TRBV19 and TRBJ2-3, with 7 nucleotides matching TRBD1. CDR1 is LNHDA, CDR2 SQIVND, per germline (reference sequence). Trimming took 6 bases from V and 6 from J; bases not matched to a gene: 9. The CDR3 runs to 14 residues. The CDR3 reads CASRENQQGDTQYF. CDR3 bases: TGTGCCAGTAGAGAAAATCAACAGGGGGATACGCAGTATTTT.

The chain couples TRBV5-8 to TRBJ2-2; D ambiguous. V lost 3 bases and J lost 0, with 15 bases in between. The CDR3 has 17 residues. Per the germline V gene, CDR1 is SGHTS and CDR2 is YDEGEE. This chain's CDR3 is CASSSLVGTANTGELFF. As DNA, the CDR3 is TGTGCCAGCAGCTCCCTGGTCGGTACTGCGAACACCGGGGAGCTGTTTTTT.

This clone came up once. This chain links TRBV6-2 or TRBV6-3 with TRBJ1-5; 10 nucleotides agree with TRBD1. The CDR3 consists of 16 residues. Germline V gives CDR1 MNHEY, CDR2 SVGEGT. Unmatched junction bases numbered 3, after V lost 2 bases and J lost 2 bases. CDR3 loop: CASSYPGTGGNQPQHF. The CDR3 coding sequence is TGTGCCAGCAGTTACCCCGGGACAGGGGGCAATCAGCCCCAGCATTTT.

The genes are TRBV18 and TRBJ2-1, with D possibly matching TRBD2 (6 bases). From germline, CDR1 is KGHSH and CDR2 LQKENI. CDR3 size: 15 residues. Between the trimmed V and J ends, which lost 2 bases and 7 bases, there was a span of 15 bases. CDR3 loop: CASSPGGVIKNEQFF. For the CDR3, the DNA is TGTGCCAGCTCACCAGGAGGGGTAATTAAGAATGAGCAGTTCTTC.

The CDR3 bases are TGTGCCAGCAGCTACGGGACAGGGTCGCTCAATGAGCAGTTCTTC. Translating gives CASSYGTGSLNEQFF. The J gene is TRBJ2-1, the V gene TRBV11-3, with 9 positions matching TRBD1. Germline V gene data show CDR1 as SGHNT and CDR2 as YENEEA. The V segment lost 4 bases and the J segment 6 bases; nucleotides outside the gene matches: 7. The CDR3 contains 15 residues.

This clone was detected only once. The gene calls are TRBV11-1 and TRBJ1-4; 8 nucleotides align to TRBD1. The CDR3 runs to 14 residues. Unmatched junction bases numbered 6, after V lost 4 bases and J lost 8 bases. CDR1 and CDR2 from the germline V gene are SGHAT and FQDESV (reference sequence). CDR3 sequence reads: CASSSGQGKEKLFF. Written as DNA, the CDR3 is TGTGCCAGCAGCTCTGGACAGGGAAAAGAAAAACTGTTTTTT.

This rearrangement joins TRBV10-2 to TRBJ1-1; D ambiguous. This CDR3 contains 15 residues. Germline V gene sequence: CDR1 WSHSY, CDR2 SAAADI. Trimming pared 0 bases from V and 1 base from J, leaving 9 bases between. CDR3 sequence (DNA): TGCGCCAGCAGTGAGTCAGGCGGATGGAACACTGAAGCTTTCTTT. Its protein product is CASSESGGWNTEAFF.

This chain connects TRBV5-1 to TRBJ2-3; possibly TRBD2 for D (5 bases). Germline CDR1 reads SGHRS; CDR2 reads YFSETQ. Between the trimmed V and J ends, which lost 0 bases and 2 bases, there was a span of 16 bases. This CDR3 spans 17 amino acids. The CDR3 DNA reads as TGCGCCAGCAGCTTGGCGGCCAGCCCCGGGAACACAGATACGCAGTATTTT. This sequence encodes CASSLAASPGNTDTQYF.

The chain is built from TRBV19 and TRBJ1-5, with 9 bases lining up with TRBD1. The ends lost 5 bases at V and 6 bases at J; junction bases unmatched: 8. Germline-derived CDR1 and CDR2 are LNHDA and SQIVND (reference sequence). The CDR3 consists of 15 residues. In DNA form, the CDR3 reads TGTGCCAGTAGTGGGACAGGGAACGTCGCTCAGCCCCAGCATTTT. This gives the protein CASSGTGNVAQPQHF. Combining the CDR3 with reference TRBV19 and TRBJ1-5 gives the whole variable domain DGGITQSPKYLFRKEGQNVTLSCEQNLNHDAMYWYRQDPGQGLRLIYYSQIVNDFQKGDIAEGYSVSREKKESFPLTVTSAQKNPTAFYLCASSGTGNVAQPQHFGDGTRLSIL.

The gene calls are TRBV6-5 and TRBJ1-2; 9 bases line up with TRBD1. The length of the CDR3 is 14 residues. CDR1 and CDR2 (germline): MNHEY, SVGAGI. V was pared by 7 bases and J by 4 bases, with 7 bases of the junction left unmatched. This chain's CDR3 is CASTTLQGAYGYTF. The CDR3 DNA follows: TGTGCCAGCACTACGCTACAGGGGGCCTATGGCTACACCTTC.

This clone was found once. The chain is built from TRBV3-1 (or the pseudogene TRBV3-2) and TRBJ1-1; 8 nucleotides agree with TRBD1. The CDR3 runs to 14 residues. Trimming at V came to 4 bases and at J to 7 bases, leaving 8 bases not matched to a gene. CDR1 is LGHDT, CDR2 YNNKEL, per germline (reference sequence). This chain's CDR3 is CASSPQGDLDEAFF. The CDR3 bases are TGTGCCAGCAGCCCACAGGGGGACCTTGATGAAGCTTTCTTT.